The 2 T cell receptor beta chains given below trace back to one sample, sequenced in a study of blood T cells in healthy people across ages (dated by TCRdb to the mid-2010s). Libraries were constructed by 5' RACE. The reads were generated on an Illumina HiSeq 2500. A second about 7 to 11 cycle PCR used a sample-barcoded 5' primer and a J-beta primer mix. TCRdb itself trimmed the public reads at Q25 with fastp, ran MiXCR and retained productive beta chains. For every CDR3 protein sequence, its rows merge into one entry that carries the most common genes and DNA. For this sample there are about 1.4 million distinct CDR3 sequences; roughly 64% appear just once. The top ten hold 6.7% of the sample. The sample consisted of blood. The receptors come from a young man in good health.

This clonotype was seen only a few times. The chain uses TRBV29-1 and TRBJ2-5, with D perhaps TRBD1 (6 bases). The DNA end is more similar to TRBJ2-7, so the J call may be wrong. The CDR3 totals 13 residues. CDR1 is SQVTM, CDR2 ANQGSEA, per germline. The CDR3 coding sequence is TGCAGCGTAAGGCAGGGGAACGACGGCGAGCAGTACTTC. Protein: CSVRQGNDGEQYF.

On this clonotype itself: The junction does not match germline at one end; this may be a read error. V and J are TRBV6-5 and TRBJ2-5; TRBD1 or TRBD2 may be the D gene (5 bases each). There are 14 residues in the CDR3. CDR1 and CDR2 from the germline V gene are MNHEY and SVGAGI. The CDR3 is CASSYPGLKEAQYF. CDR3 nucleotide sequence: TGTGCCAGCAGTTACCCGGGGCTAAAAGAGGCCCAGTACTTC.